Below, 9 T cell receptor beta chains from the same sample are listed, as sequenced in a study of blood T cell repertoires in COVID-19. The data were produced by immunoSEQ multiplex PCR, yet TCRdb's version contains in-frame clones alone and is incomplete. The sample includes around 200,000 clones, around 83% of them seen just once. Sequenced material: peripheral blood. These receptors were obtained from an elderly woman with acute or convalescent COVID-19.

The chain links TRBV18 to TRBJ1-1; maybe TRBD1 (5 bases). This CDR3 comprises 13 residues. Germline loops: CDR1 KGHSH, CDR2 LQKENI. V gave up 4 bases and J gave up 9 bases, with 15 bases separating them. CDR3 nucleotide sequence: TGTGCCAGCTCACTTACAGGTGCGATTAAAGCTTTCTTT. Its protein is CASSLTGAIKAFF. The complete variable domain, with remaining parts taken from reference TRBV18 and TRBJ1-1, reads NAGVMQNPRHLVRRRGQEARLRCSPMKGHSHVYWYRQLPEEGLKFMVYLQKENIIDESGMPKERFSAEFPKEGPSILRIQQVVRGDSAAYFCASSLTGAIKAFFGQGTRLTVV.

The CDR3 DNA sequence: TGTGCCAGCAGTTTGATGGGGGGCACTGAAGCTTTCTTT. Protein sequence: CASSLMGGTEAFF. The chain employs TRBV28 and TRBJ1-1; D possibly corresponds to TRBD1 (5 bases). Germline V gene lookup returns CDR1 MDHEN and CDR2 SYDVKM. Trimming took 3 bases from V and 4 from J, leaving 9 bases between them. CDR3 length equals 13 residues.

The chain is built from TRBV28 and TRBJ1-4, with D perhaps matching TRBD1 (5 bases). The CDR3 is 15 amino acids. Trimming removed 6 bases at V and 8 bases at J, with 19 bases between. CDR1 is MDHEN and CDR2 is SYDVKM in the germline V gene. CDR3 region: CASSPPSGNREKLFF. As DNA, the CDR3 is TGTGCCAGCAGCCCCCCCTCAGGGAATAGGGAAAAACTGTTTTTT. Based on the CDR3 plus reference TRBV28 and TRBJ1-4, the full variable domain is DVKVTQSSRYLVKRTGEKVFLECVQDMDHENMFWYRQDPGLGLRLIYFSYDVKMKEKGDIPEGYSVSREKKERFSLILESASTNQTSMYLCASSPPSGNREKLFFGSGTQLSVL.

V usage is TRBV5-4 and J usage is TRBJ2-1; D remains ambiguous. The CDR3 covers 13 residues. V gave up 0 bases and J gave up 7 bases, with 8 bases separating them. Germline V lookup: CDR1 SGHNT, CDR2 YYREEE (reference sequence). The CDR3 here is CASSLGSVNEQFF. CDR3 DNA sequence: TGTGCCAGCAGCTTGGGGTCGGTGAATGAGCAGTTCTTC.

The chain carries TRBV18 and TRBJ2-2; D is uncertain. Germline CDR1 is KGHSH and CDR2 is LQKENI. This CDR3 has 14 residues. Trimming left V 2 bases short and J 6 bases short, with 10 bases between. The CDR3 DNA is TGTGCCAGCTCACCAACGAGGTCCGCCGGGGAGCTGTTTTTT. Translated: CASSPTRSAGELFF.

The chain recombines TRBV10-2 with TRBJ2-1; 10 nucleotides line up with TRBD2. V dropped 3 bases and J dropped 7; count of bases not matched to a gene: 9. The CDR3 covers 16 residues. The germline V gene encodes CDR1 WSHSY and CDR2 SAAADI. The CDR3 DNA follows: TGCGCCAGCAGTGACCAGCGGGAGGGCCCAAGGAATGAGCAGTTCTTC. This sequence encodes CASSDQREGPRNEQFF.

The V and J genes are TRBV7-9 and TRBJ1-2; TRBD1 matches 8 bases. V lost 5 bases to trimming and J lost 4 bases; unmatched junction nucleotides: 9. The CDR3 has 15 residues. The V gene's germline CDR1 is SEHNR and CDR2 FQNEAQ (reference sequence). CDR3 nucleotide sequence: TGTGCCAGCAGCCAGCTGGACAGGGCATCCTATGGCTACACCTTC. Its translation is CASSQLDRASYGYTF.

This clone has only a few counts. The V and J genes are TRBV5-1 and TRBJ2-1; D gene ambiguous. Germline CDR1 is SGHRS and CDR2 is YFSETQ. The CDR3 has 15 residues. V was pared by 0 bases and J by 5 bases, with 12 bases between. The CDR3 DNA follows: TGCGCCAGCAGCTTGGTCCCGGTTCCCAACAATGAGCAGTTCTTC. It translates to CASSLVPVPNNEQFF.

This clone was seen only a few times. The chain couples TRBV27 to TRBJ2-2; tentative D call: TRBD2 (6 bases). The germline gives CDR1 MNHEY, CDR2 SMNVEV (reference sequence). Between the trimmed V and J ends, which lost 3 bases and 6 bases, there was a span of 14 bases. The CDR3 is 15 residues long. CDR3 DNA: TGTGCCAGCAGTTTTCGGGGGTTGTTGGCCGGGGAGCTGTTTTTT. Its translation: CASSFRGLLAGELFF.